The entry below gives a single T cell receptor (beta chain) sequence along with its context. Its antigen is unidentified. With cryopreserved PBMCs as the source, 1.5 to 2 micrograms of genomic DNA went to TCR beta libraries. The sample belongs to a study of cytotoxic CD8 clonotypes in ibrutinib-treated CLL. Study-wide context: Patients: some 11 relapsed/refractory, roughly 15 treatment-naive, 17 to 18 IGHV unmutated.

The CDR3 totals 16 residues. V lost 5 bases and J lost 0; bases outside the gene matches: 6. The germline CDR1 and CDR2 sequences are MDHEN and SYDVKM. Targeted sequencing depth ranged from 1 in 200,000 to 1 in 1 million T cells. TCRdb's copy holds only in-frame clones and misses some; the assay was immunoSEQ multiplex PCR. Here the sample spans about 310,000 clones, just under 80% being singletons. Findings and caveats of the study: Under treatment, the uncommon public clonotypes either contracted or remained stable.

The starting material was PBMCs, obtained before ibrutinib treatment. The chain recombines TRBV28 with TRBJ1-5, with 8 bases that match TRBD1. The sequence was collected from a human donor with chronic lymphocytic leukemia. The CDR3 DNA sequence: TGTGCCAGCAGTCCGGACAGGGTCTTTAGCAATCAGCCCCAGCATTTT. Protein sequence: CASSPDRVFSNQPQHF.